The TCR beta chain described here comes from a study of PD-L1 blockade in urothelial cancer. In the study overall: Of about 29 patients, around 25 were males with bladder-origin urothelial cancer. Samples of blood were analyzed 3 weeks (second dose) and 6 weeks after treatment start. A median of roughly 150,000 T cells was found in the blood samples.

V trimming: 2 bases; J trimming: 4 bases; junction bases outside the gene matches: 9. Germline CDR1 is SGHTA and CDR2 is FQGTGA. The CDR3 runs to 18 residues. Generated by immunoSEQ multiplex PCR, the TCRdb table keeps only in-frame clones and is missing some. The table records some 120,000 clones, more than 85% of them present only once. Time point described: peripheral blood 6 weeks after treatment start. Each individual provided 1 to 8 samples (taken pretreatment and on-treatment). The starting material was PBMCs, obtained around atezolizumab (anti-PD-L1) treatment. The receptor's source is a man in his sixties with urothelial cancer. The V and J genes are TRBV7-3 and TRBJ2-3; 13 nucleotides match TRBD2. The CDR3 spells CASSLGPPTSGRADTQYF. The CDR3 coding sequence is TGTGCCAGCAGCTTAGGTCCCCCCACTAGCGGGAGGGCAGATACGCAGTATTTT.